A single sample gave rise to the 22 T cell receptor beta chains below, sequenced in a study of T cell changes during pregnancy in multiple sclerosis. The data were produced by immunoSEQ multiplex PCR, yet TCRdb's version contains in-frame clones alone and is incomplete. The sample includes around 50,000 clones, about nine tenths of them seen just once. This specimen consisted of CD4+ T cells from peripheral blood mononuclear cells, obtained after pregnancy. All receptors come from a female donor in good health, enrolled as a control in a pregnancy study.

The V call is TRBV18, the J call TRBJ1-2, with D tentatively TRBD1 (6 bases). The germline V gene has CDR1 KGHSH and CDR2 LQKENI. CDR3 size: 15 residues. Between the trimmed V and J ends, which lost 8 bases and 10 bases, there was a span of 26 bases. The chain's CDR3 is CASPFQTGQNWYYTF. CDR3 sequence (DNA): TGTGCCAGCCCATTCCAAACGGGACAAAATTGGTACTACACCTTC.

V usage is TRBV6-1 and J usage is TRBJ2-7; TRBD1 aligns across 7 bases. Germline CDR1 reads MNHNS; CDR2 reads SASEGT. The CDR3 has 13 amino acids. Unmatched junction bases numbered 10, after V lost 10 bases and J lost 4 bases. DNA for the CDR3: TGTGCCACCAATAGGGGGCAAAGGTACGAGCAGTACTTC. It codes for CATNRGQRYEQYF.

The chain has TRBV30 and TRBJ1-1; possible D gene TRBD1, 6 bases. Trimming shortened V by 5 bases and J by 10 bases, and 17 bases separated the two germline ends. The germline CDR1 and CDR2 sequences are GTSNPN and SVGIG (reference sequence). This CDR3 spans 12 amino acids. This CDR3 is CAWAKTGLVAFF. CDR3 in DNA: TGTGCCTGGGCTAAAACAGGGTTGGTAGCTTTCTTT.

This chain links TRBV4-1 with TRBJ2-5; D perhaps matches TRBD2 (5 bases). V shed 3 bases and J shed 4 bases, with 12 bases lying between them. The CDR3 is 14 amino acids. CDR1 and CDR2 (germline): MGHRA, YSYEKL. The CDR3 reads CASSQSLAGETQYF. The CDR3 nucleotides read TGCGCCAGCAGCCAGAGTCTAGCTGGAGAGACCCAGTACTTC.

The chain combines TRBV6-4 with TRBJ1-4, with D perhaps matching TRBD1 (6 bases). Germline CDR1 and CDR2: MRHNA and SNTAGT. The ends were cut back, 6 bases at V and 8 bases at J, with 16 bases in the middle. The CDR3 contains 14 residues. CDR3 amino acids: CASSPGHPGEKLFF. The CDR3 DNA reads TGTGCCAGCAGCCCGGGACACCCGGGCGAAAAACTGTTTTTT.

The gene calls are TRBV7-3 and TRBJ2-4, with D unclear. CDR1 is SGHTA, CDR2 FQGTGA, per germline. This CDR3 region has 15 residues. The V end lost 2 bases, the J end lost 2 bases, and 10 bases lay between the germline ends. The CDR3 region is CASSLDRSPKNIQYF. The CDR3 DNA follows: TGTGCCAGCAGCTTAGATAGAAGTCCCAAAAACATTCAGTACTTC. Supplemented by reference TRBV7-3 and TRBJ2-4, the full variable domain reads GAGVSQTPSNKVTEKGKYVELRCDPISGHTALYWYRQSLGQGPEFLIYFQGTGAADDSGLPNDRFFAVRPEGSVSTLKIQRTERGDSAVYLCASSLDRSPKNIQYFGAGTRLSVL.

This rearrangement joins TRBV9 to TRBJ2-2; possible D gene TRBD2, 6 bases. This CDR3 has 15 amino acids. V lost 10 bases and J lost 3, with 19 bases in between. Germline CDR1 and CDR2: SGDLS and YYNGEE. CDR3 nucleotides: TGTGCCGTCGAAGGGCCGGGGGTGGACACCGGGGAGCTGTTTTTT. It encodes CAVEGPGVDTGELFF.

This clone has just one count. The rearrangement links TRBV9 to TRBJ2-7; the match to TRBD1 covers 7 bases. CDR3 size: 16 residues. V dropped 3 bases and J dropped 3; count of bases not matched to a gene: 12. CDR1 and CDR2 (germline): SGDLS, YYNGEE. In nucleotides, the CDR3 is TGTGCCAGCAGCGCGAGAGACAGGGTAACGGTCTACGAGCAGTACTTC. Its translation: CASSARDRVTVYEQYF.

CDR3 region: CAWTPWGRGNSGNTIYF. CDR3 nucleotide sequence: TGTGCCTGGACCCCATGGGGCAGGGGTAATTCTGGAAACACCATATATTTT. The chain links TRBV30 to TRBJ1-3, with D tentatively TRBD1 (6 bases). Germline lookup yields CDR1 GTSNPN and CDR2 SVGIG (reference sequence). Between the trimmed V and J ends, which lost 4 bases and 1 base, there was a span of 20 bases. The CDR3 totals 17 residues.

The chain has TRBV4-2 and TRBJ2-1; possibly TRBD1 for D (5 bases). The CDR3 runs 17 residues. Per the germline V gene, CDR1 is LGHNA and CDR2 is YNFKEQ. V gave up 1 base and J gave up 7 bases, with 20 bases separating them. The CDR3 DNA is TGTGCCAGCAGCCAAGTACGGGTTGGGGCTGCGCATAATGAGCAGTTCTTC. Amino acids: CASSQVRVGAAHNEQFF.

Note on this clone: The identical CDR3 is also encoded by other nucleotide sequences in the sample. The chain employs TRBV6-6 and TRBJ2-2; 8 bases line up with TRBD1. Trimming cost V 1 base and J 6 bases; bases outside gene matches: 1. Per the germline V gene, CDR1 is MNHNY and CDR2 is SVGAGI (reference sequence). This CDR3 comprises 14 residues. The CDR3 bases are TGTGCCAGCAGTTACTTCAGGGGGCCCGGGGAGCTGTTTTTT. It translates to CASSYFRGPGELFF.

The V gene is TRBV19, the J gene TRBJ2-3; D is unclear. The V gene lost 1 base and the J gene lost 4 bases, with 15 bases spanning the gap. Germline lookup yields CDR1 LNHDA and CDR2 SQIVND (reference sequence). This CDR3 is built from 16 residues. In nucleotides, the CDR3 is TGTGCCAGTAGTATAGCAGGTAGTATTCTCGCAGATACGCAGTATTTT. Protein sequence: CASSIAGSILADTQYF.

This chain links TRBV29-1 with TRBJ1-4, with TRBD1 identical over 7 bases. J gave up 5 bases and V 4 bases, and 7 bases lay outside the gene matches. Germline CDR1 and CDR2: SQVTM and ANQGSEA. The CDR3 spans 14 residues. The CDR3 nucleotides are TGCAGCGTTGTGGGGCGACAGGGCAATGAAAAACTGTTTTTT. This encodes CSVVGRQGNEKLFF. Full variable domain (rest looked up from reference TRBV29-1 and TRBJ1-4): SAVISQKPSRDICQRGTSLTIQCQVDSQVTMMFWYRQQPGQSLTLIATANQGSEATYESGFVIDKFPISRPNLTFSTLTVSNMSPEDSSIYLCSVVGRQGNEKLFFGSGTQLSVL.

The DNA for the CDR3 is TGTGCCAGCAGTTACGGCAGGGTGTATCAGCCCCAGCATTTT. Protein product: CASSYGRVYQPQHF. The chain is built from TRBV6-6 and TRBJ1-5; maybe TRBD1 (5 bases). CDR3 length equals 14 residues. The V end lost 2 bases, the J end lost 5 bases, and 10 bases lay between the germline ends. Germline V gene sequence: CDR1 MNHNY, CDR2 SVGAGI (reference sequence).

This clone was picked up one time. The J gene is TRBJ1-6, the V gene TRBV7-2, with D perhaps TRBD1 (6 bases). The CDR3 is made up of 15 amino acids. CDR1 and CDR2 from the germline V gene are SGHTA and FQGNSA. Between the trimmed V and J ends, which lost 2 bases and 9 bases, there was a span of 14 bases. CDR3 nucleotide sequence: TGTGCCAGCAGCTTAATCGGGGGGCGAACTTCACCCCTCCACTTT. This codes for CASSLIGGRTSPLHF.

This sequence joins TRBV5-1 and TRBJ2-2, with 7 bases identical to TRBD1. The V and J ends lost 4 bases and 6 bases, in that order; junction bases with no gene match: 9. Germline CDR1 reads SGHRS; CDR2 reads YFSETQ. The CDR3 has 15 residues. The CDR3 DNA is TGCGCCAGCAGCCCTTGGACAGGAGCGGCCGGGGAGCTGTTTTTT. It encodes CASSPWTGAAGELFF.

CDR3 coding DNA: TGTGCCAGCAGCTTGAGGGGGACGGATACGCAGTATTTT. It codes for CASSLRGTDTQYF. The V call is TRBV5-4, the J call TRBJ2-3; a weak D match, TRBD1 (6 bases). The germline V gene encodes CDR1 SGHNT and CDR2 YYREEE (reference sequence). The length of the CDR3 is 13 residues. The germline V and J ends were trimmed by 1 base and 6 bases, with 9 bases remaining between them.

This clone was counted only a few times. The chain links TRBV5-1 to TRBJ1-4, with D possibly matching TRBD1 (6 bases). CDR3 length: 15 amino acids. Germline V gene data show CDR1 as SGHRS and CDR2 as YFSETQ. V was trimmed by 0 bases and J by 8 bases, leaving 14 bases between them. CDR3 sequence reads: CASSLGTGPREKLFF. CDR3 in DNA: TGCGCCAGCAGCTTGGGTACAGGGCCAAGGGAAAAACTGTTTTTT.

This clone was observed once. The V call is TRBV18, the J call TRBJ2-2; 8 bases align to TRBD1. The CDR3 has 15 residues. The V gene's germline CDR1 is KGHSH and CDR2 LQKENI. Trimming took 4 bases from V and 3 from J; bases not matched to a gene: 4. CDR3 sequence reads: CASSLGQGDTGELFF. The DNA for the CDR3 is TGTGCCAGCTCACTAGGACAGGGAGACACCGGGGAGCTGTTTTTT.

This clone has just a few counts. The J gene is TRBJ1-6, the V gene TRBV7-2, with 7 nucleotides matching TRBD1. In germline, CDR1 is SGHTA, CDR2 FQGNSA. V dropped 3 bases and J dropped 14; count of bases not matched to a gene: 10. CDR3 length: 14 amino acids. CDR3: CASSFRPQGYSLHF. CDR3 nucleotides: TGTGCCAGCAGCTTCCGTCCACAGGGGTATTCCCTCCACTTT.

This chain uses TRBV19 with TRBJ1-5, with D hard to call. Germline values: CDR1 LNHDA, CDR2 SQIVND (reference sequence). V was shortened by 5 bases and J by 5 bases, with 16 bases between the two germline ends. This CDR3 has 15 residues. CDR3 nucleotide sequence: TGTGCCAGTAGTCGGGTGGGTCGGGAATATCAGCCCCAGCATTTT. Translating gives CASSRVGREYQPQHF.

The rearrangement links TRBV11-2 to TRBJ2-3; 9 nucleotides line up with TRBD1. The germline CDR1 and CDR2 sequences are SGHAT and FQNNGV. The trim removed 4 bases at V and 4 bases at J, leaving 6 bases unmatched. This CDR3 has 15 amino acids. The CDR3 loop reads CASSWRDRVSDTQYF. CDR3 DNA sequence: TGTGCCAGCAGCTGGCGGGACAGGGTATCAGATACGCAGTATTTT.